This paragraph covers one T cell receptor (beta chain) sequence. Its target is not known. The junction shows a germline mismatch at one end, possibly a read error. TCRdb reprocessed the RT-PCR reads via MiXCR and lists one record per CDR3 protein. The repertoire holds about 500,000 distinct CDR3 sequences, with 15% to 20% as singletons. The sample comes from a study of response to subunit inactivated influenza vaccine. Study findings and constraints: The authors suggested that few new T cells are recruited per seasonal influenza vaccination.

From germline, CDR1 is LGHDT and CDR2 YNNKEL (reference sequence). This CDR3 comprises 14 residues. The V gene is TRBV3-1, the J gene TRBJ2-1, with 8 bases matching TRBD2. This receptor was obtained from a man aged 45-69 years who received an inactivated influenza vaccine. The sequences come from CD4+ T cells sorted from PBMCs, collected around 25 months after vaccination. CDR3 nucleotides: TGTGTCAGCAGCGGGACTAGAGGGGGTCATGAGCAGTTCTTC. Translating gives CVSSGTRGGHEQFF.